The present T cell receptor beta chain was sequenced within a study of blood T cell repertoires in COVID-19. Study context: The samples span acute and convalescent COVID-19 from the United States, Italy and Spain.

Assay: immunoSEQ multiplex PCR; the TCRdb copy retains only in-frame clones and omits some. The sample yields 75,000 or so clones, nearly 90% seen once. The V and J ends lost 3 bases and 2 bases, in that order; junction bases with no gene match: 6. CDR1 SQVTM and CDR2 ANQGSEA come from the germline V gene. CDR3 length equals 15 residues. The specimen sequenced was peripheral blood. The receptor comes from a man aged 45-65 years with acute or convalescent COVID-19. The V gene is TRBV29-1, the J gene TRBJ2-3; 9 positions agree with TRBD1. The CDR3: CSVEGTGGPTDTQYF. CDR3 nucleotides: TGCAGCGTTGAGGGTACAGGGGGCCCCACAGATACGCAGTATTTT.